The clone carrying this T cell receptor beta chain was found many times. Trimming took 2 bases from V and 9 from J, leaving 8 bases between them. The CDR3 spans 13 residues. CDR1 and CDR2 from the germline V gene are MNHEY and SVGEGT. These data come from a study of human T cells and chemical hapten exposure. Across the whole study: Among samples, TCR yields varied mainly because of small differences in pooled library volume.

The study extracted total RNA from unfractionated whole blood. One entry per CDR3 protein results from TCRdb running MiXCR on the 5' RACE reads. The table lists approximately 150,000 distinct CDR3 sequences, 3.5% to 5% of them singletons, with 1.3% to 1.5% in the top ten. This receptor was obtained from a female donor in good health. The V gene is TRBV6-2 or TRBV6-3, the J gene TRBJ1-6; unclear D gene. The CDR3 DNA sequence: TGTGCCAGCAGTTACCAGGCGCGTTCACCCCTCCACTTT. Translating it yields CASSYQARSPLHF.